Each of the 32 T cell receptor beta chains below was sequenced from the same sample in a study of lymphopenia after photon versus proton radiotherapy. Sequencing was performed with immunoSEQ multiplex PCR; in TCRdb, only in-frame clones are kept and a portion is missing. The table lists some 40,000 clones, 80% to 95% of them singletons. This specimen was peripheral blood, taken from a patient treated with photon-based radiotherapy. These receptors were taken from a man aged 60-69 years with cholangiocarcinoma.

The chain uses TRBV7-6 and TRBJ2-7; D tentatively reads TRBD1 or TRBD2 (5 bases each). CDR3 size: 17 residues. V was pared by 1 base and J by 3 bases, with 19 bases between. Germline assignment: CDR1 SGHVS and CDR2 FNYEAQ. The CDR3 spells CASSLDIRQGRYYEQYF. The CDR3 coding sequence is TGTGCCAGCAGCTTAGATATCCGGCAGGGACGATACTACGAGCAGTACTTC.

The rearrangement joins TRBV28 to TRBJ1-1; TRBD1 might be the D (5 bases). The length of the CDR3 is 13 residues. Trimming took 8 bases from V and 5 from J, leaving 15 bases between them. Germline loops: CDR1 MDHEN, CDR2 SYDVKM. The CDR3 DNA follows: TGTGCCAGCCTACTCAGGGAAGGAACTGAAGCTTTCTTT. Residues: CASLLREGTEAFF. The whole variable domain, filled in from reference TRBV28 and TRBJ1-1, reads DVKVTQSSRYLVKRTGEKVFLECVQDMDHENMFWYRQDPGLGLRLIYFSYDVKMKEKGDIPEGYSVSREKKERFSLILESASTNQTSMYLCASLLREGTEAFFGQGTRLTVV.

The chain recombines TRBV5-1 with TRBJ2-1; 8 positions agree with TRBD1. With 0 bases clipped from V and 6 bases from J, the junction kept 2 bases outside the gene matches. The CDR3 extends over 14 amino acids. Germline V gene sequence: CDR1 SGHRS, CDR2 YFSETQ. CDR3 in amino acids: CASSLGGTGNEQFF. As DNA, the CDR3 is TGCGCCAGCAGCTTGGGGGGGACAGGCAATGAGCAGTTCTTC.

The chain has TRBV5-6 and TRBJ2-7; D is possibly TRBD1 (6 bases). CDR1 SGHDT and CDR2 YYEEEE come from the germline V gene. Trimming removed 3 bases at V and 3 bases at J, with 19 bases between. This CDR3 contains 16 residues. For the CDR3, the DNA is TGTGCCAGCAGCTCGGTCCTTCGACAGGAAAGCTACGAGCAGTACTTC. This encodes CASSSVLRQESYEQYF. Using reference TRBV5-6 and TRBJ2-7 for the parts outside the CDR3, the full variable domain is DAGVTQSPTHLIKTRGQQVTLRCSPKSGHDTVSWYQQALGQGPQFIFQYYEEEERQRGNFPDRFSGHQFPNYSSELNVNALLLGDSALYLCASSSVLRQESYEQYFGPGTRLTVT.

This chain connects TRBV6-1 to TRBJ1-2; D not resolved. V dropped 3 bases and J dropped 5 bases, with 10 bases sitting between them. This CDR3 is built from 13 residues. Germline assignment: CDR1 MNHNS and CDR2 SASEGT. The CDR3 DNA reads TGTGCCAGCAGTGACATGGACCCTTATGGCTACACCTTC. It codes for CASSDMDPYGYTF.

This chain connects TRBV19 to TRBJ1-2; maybe TRBD1 (5 bases). There are 15 residues in the CDR3. Germline V gene lookup returns CDR1 LNHDA and CDR2 SQIVND (reference sequence). The V gene lost 0 bases and the J gene lost 8 bases, with 16 bases spanning the gap. CDR3 in amino acids: CASSIDQSSGRGYTF. Written as DNA, the CDR3 is TGTGCCAGTAGTATAGATCAGTCGTCAGGGAGAGGCTACACCTTC.

The rearrangement uses TRBV2 and TRBJ1-5; D not resolved. Per the germline V gene, CDR1 is SNHLY and CDR2 is FYNNEI. The length of the CDR3 is 13 residues. V lost 4 bases, J lost 2 bases, and 6 bases lay in between. Written as DNA, the CDR3 is TGTGCCAGCAGTGGGGTTGGCAATCAGCCCCAGCATTTT. Amino acids: CASSGVGNQPQHF.

The V gene is TRBV6-5, the J gene TRBJ2-7; unclear D gene. The germline V and J ends were trimmed by 5 bases and 1 base, with 9 bases remaining between them. This CDR3 contains 13 residues. The germline V gene has CDR1 MNHEY and CDR2 SVGAGI. In DNA, the CDR3 is TGTGCCAGCAGTCCCCCATGTTCCTACGAGCAGTACTTC. This encodes CASSPPCSYEQYF.

This clone was detected once. This chain connects TRBV5-5 to TRBJ1-2; D not resolved. The CDR3 contains 15 residues. Germline V CDR1 and CDR2: SGHKS, YYEKEE (reference sequence). V lost 0 bases to trimming and J lost 3 bases, with 12 bases between them. CDR3 nucleotide sequence: TGTGCCAGCAGCTTGGGTGGAAAGGGTGACTATGGCTACACCTTC. The encoded protein is CASSLGGKGDYGYTF.

V usage is TRBV7-1 and J usage is TRBJ2-7, with TRBD1 identical over 7 bases. TRBV7-1 falls under the ORF class, with uncertain function. The CDR3 runs to 15 residues. V shed 5 bases, J shed 5 bases, and the junction held 12 bases outside the gene matches. The CDR3 loop reads CASSPSDREVDEQYF. CDR3 sequence (DNA): TGTGCCAGCAGCCCCTCCGACAGGGAAGTCGACGAGCAGTACTTC.

V usage is TRBV28 and J usage is TRBJ1-1; possibly TRBD1 for D (6 bases). V gave up 2 bases and J gave up 5 bases, with 15 bases separating them. CDR1 and CDR2 (germline): MDHEN, SYDVKM. The CDR3 spans 15 residues. The CDR3 DNA is TGTGCCAGCAGTTTAAGATCCGGGGGCGATACTGAAGCTTTCTTT. Amino acids: CASSLRSGGDTEAFF.

This clone is a singleton in its sample. The chain has TRBV7-3 and TRBJ2-7, with 7 bases lining up with TRBD2. The CDR3 consists of 13 residues. Germline CDR1 and CDR2: SGHTA and FQGTGA. V lost 2 bases and J lost 6; bases outside the gene matches: 4. In nucleotides, the CDR3 is TGTGCCAGCAGCTTAGGGCTAGCGGCCGAGCAGTACTTC. Translation gives CASSLGLAAEQYF.

V and J are TRBV5-4 and TRBJ2-1; D remains ambiguous. V was clipped by 4 bases and J by 0 bases, with 14 bases between them. The CDR3 consists of 16 residues. In germline, CDR1 is SGHNT, CDR2 YYREEE (reference sequence). CDR3 loop: CASSLLAQSSYNEQFF. The CDR3 nucleotides read TGTGCCAGCAGCCTCTTGGCCCAAAGCTCCTACAATGAGCAGTTCTTC.

The rearrangement uses TRBV7-9 and TRBJ1-3; no firm D call. In germline, CDR1 is SEHNR, CDR2 FQNEAQ (reference sequence). The CDR3 length is 15 residues. V lost 0 bases to trimming and J lost 0 bases, with 6 bases between them. The CDR3 coding sequence is TGTGCCAGCAGCTTAGCGAACTTCTCTGGAAACACCATATATTTT. Translation: CASSLANFSGNTIYF. Variable domain in full (rest from reference TRBV7-9 and TRBJ1-3): DTGVSQNPRHKITKRGQNVTFRCDPISEHNRLYWYRQTLGQGPEFLTYFQNEAQLEKSRLLSDRFSAERPKGSFSTLEIQRTEQGDSAMYLCASSLANFSGNTIYFGEGSWLTVV.

The rearrangement links TRBV18 to TRBJ2-3; 9 positions match TRBD2. The CDR3 has 15 residues. J gave up 5 bases and V 0 bases, and 3 bases lay outside the gene matches. The germline CDR1 and CDR2 sequences are KGHSH and LQKENI. CDR3 region: CASSPPRGGVDTQYF. The CDR3 bases are TGTGCCAGCTCACCACCCCGCGGGGGGGTAGATACGCAGTATTTT.

The V and J genes are TRBV29-1 and TRBJ2-2, with D hard to call. The CDR3 has 15 residues. The germline CDR1 and CDR2 sequences are SQVTM and ANQGSEA. The germline V and J ends were trimmed by 6 bases and 0 bases, with 14 bases remaining between them. CDR3 nucleotide sequence: TGCAGCGTCCCCATGGCAGGCGCGAACACCGGGGAGCTGTTTTTT. Its translation is CSVPMAGANTGELFF.

The chain employs TRBV2 and TRBJ1-5; D ambiguous. V shed 5 bases and J shed 4 bases, with 6 bases lying between them. The CDR3 runs 12 residues. Germline-derived CDR1 and CDR2 are SNHLY and FYNNEI. CDR3 amino acids: CASSLGNQPQHF. The CDR3 DNA is TGTGCCAGCAGTCTAGGTAATCAGCCCCAGCATTTT.

The chain links TRBV7-8 to TRBJ2-3; weak D call: TRBD2 (7 bases). The ends were cut back, 5 bases at V and 6 bases at J, with 33 bases in the middle. The CDR3 totals 20 residues. Germline CDR1 SGHVS, CDR2 FQNEAQ. The CDR3 region is CASSPLNAGRTRGGGDTQYF. CDR3 DNA: TGTGCCAGCAGCCCCCTCAACGCCGGGAGGACACGGGGAGGGGGGGATACGCAGTATTTT.

This chain uses TRBV5-1 with TRBJ1-2; D may be TRBD1 (6 bases). The CDR3 runs to 13 residues. Germline CDR1 SGHRS, CDR2 YFSETQ. Trimming stripped 1 base from V and 6 bases from J, with 10 bases between. CDR3 bases: TGCGCCAGCAGCTTGACAGGGTACAATGGCTACACCTTC. It encodes CASSLTGYNGYTF.

The J gene is TRBJ1-1, the V gene TRBV19; D gene ambiguous. With 7 bases removed from V and 1 base from J, the gap between germline ends came to 10 bases. CDR3 length: 13 amino acids. Per germline, CDR1 LNHDA and CDR2 SQIVND (reference sequence). CDR3 residues: CASNNLGNTEAFF. CDR3 coding DNA: TGTGCCAGTAACAATTTGGGGAACACTGAAGCTTTCTTT.

The V and J genes are TRBV28 and TRBJ2-1; TRBD2 matches at 8 bases. Germline CDR1 and CDR2: MDHEN and SYDVKM. The CDR3 covers 16 residues. V gave up 6 bases and J gave up 12 bases; unmatched junction bases: 19. The CDR3 DNA reads as TGTGCCAGCAGCCGACGTCGTGGGACGGGAGGGCAGGCGCAGTTCTTC. Translation gives CASSRRRGTGGQAQFF.

V gene TRBV5-6 combines with J gene TRBJ1-6; 9 bases line up with TRBD1. The germline gives CDR1 SGHDT, CDR2 YYEEEE. V gave up 0 bases and J gave up 9 bases; unmatched junction bases: 10. This CDR3 is built from 17 residues. CDR3 DNA: TGTGCCAGCAGCTTGGGATTGGGGACAGGGTACGGTTCACCCCTCCACTTT. Translated, it gives CASSLGLGTGYGSPLHF.

The chain has TRBV29-1 and TRBJ2-1; D uncertain. Germline V CDR1 and CDR2: SQVTM, ANQGSEA. This CDR3 has 11 residues. The chain's CDR3 is CSERIYNEQFF. The DNA of the CDR3 is TGCAGTGAACGTATTTACAATGAGCAGTTCTTC.

The V and J genes are TRBV9 and TRBJ2-3, with TRBD2 identical over 9 bases. The CDR3 totals 15 residues. Germline V gene data show CDR1 as SGDLS and CDR2 as YYNGEE. With V trimmed by 5 bases and J by 2 bases, 6 bases remained unmatched. The CDR3 nucleotides read TGTGCCAGCAGTTCCTCTAGCGGGGCCACAGATACGCAGTATTTT. Its protein is CASSSSSGATDTQYF.

This chain connects TRBV2 to TRBJ2-2; no reliable D call. The CDR3 runs to 15 residues. The germline V and J ends were trimmed by 4 bases and 0 bases, with 9 bases remaining between them. Germline loops: CDR1 SNHLY, CDR2 FYNNEI. CDR3 region: CASSVLQPNTGELFF. In nucleotides, the CDR3 is TGTGCCAGCAGTGTTTTACAGCCGAACACCGGGGAGCTGTTTTTT.

The CDR3 protein is CASTKAGSFEQYF. In nucleotides, the CDR3 is TGTGCCAGCACCAAAGCGGGATCGTTCGAGCAGTACTTC. V usage is TRBV6-5 and J usage is TRBJ2-7, with TRBD2 identical over 7 bases. The CDR3 extends over 13 amino acids. With V trimmed by 7 bases and J by 6 bases, 9 bases remained unmatched. Germline lookup yields CDR1 MNHEY and CDR2 SVGAGI.

CDR3 in DNA: TGTGCCAGCAGTCCGGGCCGGCAAAACACTGAAGCTTTCTTT. Translated: CASSPGRQNTEAFF. The V gene is TRBV7-2, the J gene TRBJ1-1; no definite D call. CDR3 length: 14 amino acids. The V gene's germline CDR1 is SGHTA and CDR2 FQGNSA. V gave up 6 bases and J gave up 2 bases, with 13 bases separating them.

The chain joins TRBV6-5 to TRBJ2-7; the D is unclear. Germline V gives CDR1 MNHEY, CDR2 SVGAGI. The V end was cut by 5 bases, the J end by 4 bases, with 15 bases between. CDR3 length: 14 residues. The CDR3: CASSPQRVKYEQYF. The CDR3 DNA sequence: TGTGCCAGCAGTCCACAGAGAGTTAAGTACGAGCAGTACTTC.

The chain uses TRBV6-5 and TRBJ2-7; 10 nucleotides agree with TRBD1. After removal of 2 bases from V and 4 bases from J, the junction contained 8 bases not matched to a gene. The CDR3 spans 16 residues. Germline V gene data show CDR1 as MNHEY and CDR2 as SVGAGI. This CDR3 is CASSYQPTGGAYEQYF. The DNA of the CDR3 is TGTGCCAGCAGTTACCAACCGACAGGGGGCGCGTACGAGCAGTACTTC.

V is TRBV11-3 and J is TRBJ2-5; perhaps TRBD2 as D (7 bases). The CDR3 contains 13 residues. Germline CDR1 is SGHNT and CDR2 is YENEEA. V was cut by 5 bases and J by 4 bases, with 11 bases left in between. CDR3 coding DNA: TGTGCCAGCAGCCCGGGGGGCCGAGAGACCCAGTACTTC. Translated, it gives CASSPGGRETQYF. Full variable domain (rest looked up from reference TRBV11-3 and TRBJ2-5): EAGVVQSPRYKIIEKKQPVAFWCNPISGHNTLYWYLQNLGQGPELLIRYENEEAVDDSQLPKDRFSAERLKGVDSTLKIQPAELGDSAVYLCASSPGGRETQYFGPGTRLLVL.

The rearrangement uses TRBV7-2 and TRBJ2-7, with unresolved D. The germline V gene encodes CDR1 SGHTA and CDR2 FQGNSA. This CDR3 has 12 residues. Deletions cut 1 base from V and 8 bases from J, with 9 bases between. The CDR3 region is CASSLGASKQYF. DNA for the CDR3: TGTGCCAGCAGCTTAGGAGCAAGTAAGCAGTACTTC.

This chain joins TRBV2 and TRBJ2-1, with 14 bases fitting TRBD2. Germline lookup yields CDR1 SNHLY and CDR2 FYNNEI. This CDR3 has 13 amino acids. The trim removed 8 bases at V and 9 bases at J, leaving 3 bases unmatched. The CDR3 loop reads CASAGLAGGEQFF. The DNA for the CDR3 is TGTGCCAGCGCCGGACTAGCGGGGGGTGAGCAGTTCTTC. The full variable domain, with the rest looked up from reference TRBV2 and TRBJ2-1, is EPEVTQTPSHQVTQMGQEVILRCVPISNHLYFYWYRQILGQKVEFLVSFYNNEISEKSEIFDDQFSVERPDGSNFTLKIRSTKLEDSAMYFCASAGLAGGEQFFGPGTRLTVL.